A single sample gave rise to the 16 T cell receptor beta chains below, sequenced in a study of blood T cell repertoires in COVID-19. Sequenced by immunoSEQ multiplex PCR; TCRdb stores in-frame clones only, minus some. The table has just over 80,000 clones, about 86% seen once. Material: peripheral blood. Receptor source: a man of 80 years or more with acute or convalescent COVID-19.

DNA of the CDR3: TGTGCCAGCAGAGTTAGCGGGAGGGGGGCAGATACGCAGTATTTT. Its translation is CASRVSGRGADTQYF. This sequence joins TRBV2 and TRBJ2-3; 11 nucleotides match TRBD2. Germline V gene data show CDR1 as SNHLY and CDR2 as FYNNEI. The CDR3 covers 15 residues. With V trimmed by 6 bases and J by 4 bases, 6 bases remained unmatched.

DNA of the CDR3: TGCGCCAGCAGTCCCGGGACTAGCGTAGAGACCCAGTACTTC. Amino acid sequence: CASSPGTSVETQYF. The gene calls are TRBV5-1 and TRBJ2-5, with 10 bases lining up with TRBD2. The CDR3 totals 14 residues. Germline V gene lookup returns CDR1 SGHRS and CDR2 YFSETQ. V gave up 5 bases and J gave up 4 bases; unmatched junction bases: 5.

About this clone itself: A much larger clone lies a single base off, so this may be a read error. The genes are TRBV9 and TRBJ1-5, with unresolved D. The CDR3 loop spans 13 amino acids. CDR1 and CDR2 (germline): SGDLS, YYNGEE. V was trimmed by 4 bases and J by 0 bases, leaving 5 bases between them. The CDR3 is CASSPDSNQPQHF. The CDR3 bases are TGTGCCAGCAGCCCAGATAGCAATCAGCCCCAGCATTTT.

This chain connects TRBV30 to TRBJ2-5, with D tentatively TRBD2 (6 bases). V lost 6 bases to trimming and J lost 5 bases, with 22 bases between them. Germline CDR1 and CDR2: GTSNPN and SVGIG (reference sequence). This CDR3 is 15 amino acids long. CDR3 loop: CACFLREQEGETQYF. CDR3 nucleotides: TGTGCCTGCTTCTTAAGGGAGCAGGAGGGGGAGACCCAGTACTTC. The whole variable domain, remainder taken from reference TRBV30 and TRBJ2-5, is SQTIHQWPATLVQPVGSPLSLECTVEGTSNPNLYWYRQAAGRGLQLLFYSVGIGQISSEVPQNLSASRPQDRQFILSSKKLLLSDSGFYLCACFLREQEGETQYFGPGTRLLVL.

This clone was found a few times. The chain links TRBV24-1 to TRBJ2-3; D possibly corresponds to TRBD2 (6 bases). CDR1 and CDR2 (germline): KGHDR, SFDVKD. The CDR3 has 17 amino acids. V was cut by 0 bases and J by 3 bases, with 15 bases left in between. The CDR3 sequence is CATSDLRRDGRTDTQYF. CDR3 bases: TGTGCCACCAGTGATTTGAGGCGTGACGGGAGAACAGATACGCAGTATTTT.

The chain recombines TRBV5-1 with TRBJ2-1, with 8 bases identical to TRBD2. The CDR3 is made up of 15 amino acids. Losses at the gene ends were 4 bases for V and 7 bases for J; bases not matched to a gene: 10. CDR1 and CDR2 (germline): SGHRS, YFSETQ. CDR3 region: CASSRAGGARNEQFF. The CDR3 DNA sequence: TGCGCCAGCAGCCGGGCCGGGGGGGCTAGAAATGAGCAGTTCTTC.

The chain combines TRBV5-1 with TRBJ1-1, with D unresolved. Between the trimmed V and J ends, which lost 5 bases and 0 bases, there was a span of 8 bases. The CDR3 runs to 13 residues. CDR1 is SGHRS, CDR2 YFSETQ, per germline. CDR3 sequence (DNA): TGCGCCAGCAGACTCTACCTGAACACTGAAGCTTTCTTT. As protein: CASRLYLNTEAFF.

This chain connects TRBV6-5 to TRBJ2-2; 10 bases agree with TRBD2. Germline CDR1 is MNHEY and CDR2 is SVGAGI. V shed 6 bases, J shed 6 bases, and the junction held 7 bases outside the gene matches. This CDR3 region has 15 residues. The CDR3 DNA reads TGTGCCAGCAGGGAGCTAGCGGGAGTGGCCGGGGAGCTGTTTTTT. As protein: CASRELAGVAGELFF.

The V and J genes are TRBV6-5 and TRBJ2-1, with D perhaps TRBD2 (6 bases). This CDR3 has 13 amino acids. CDR1 and CDR2 from the germline V gene are MNHEY and SVGAGI. Trimming shortened V by 8 bases and J by 6 bases, and 14 bases separated the two germline ends. CDR3 loop: CASGRLTGNEQFF. The CDR3 coding sequence is TGTGCCAGCGGGAGGTTGACGGGCAATGAGCAGTTCTTC.

The chain is built from TRBV4-3 and TRBJ2-1; TRBD2 agrees at 10 bases. The trim removed 1 base at V and 8 bases at J, leaving 8 bases unmatched. Germline V CDR1 and CDR2: LGHNA, YSLEER. The CDR3 totals 16 residues. DNA of the CDR3: TGCGCCAGCAGCCAAGGAAGGCTAGCGGGAGTCGATGAGCAGTTCTTC. Translation: CASSQGRLAGVDEQFF.

The genes are TRBV18 and TRBJ2-7, with TRBD1 matching 7 bases. The CDR3 covers 16 residues. CDR1 and CDR2 from the germline V gene are KGHSH and LQKENI. J was trimmed by 0 bases and V by 3 bases; bases with no gene match: 8. The CDR3 nucleotides read TGTGCCAGCTCACCCCCCGGGACAGCCGCCTCCTACGAGCAGTACTTC. Translating it yields CASSPPGTAASYEQYF.

This clone showed up just once. The V and J genes are TRBV28 and TRBJ2-3; a weak D match, TRBD1 (5 bases). From germline, CDR1 is MDHEN and CDR2 SYDVKM. This CDR3 is 13 amino acids long. V was clipped by 6 bases and J by 6 bases, with 13 bases between them. This CDR3 is CASSAPPGDTQYF. CDR3 DNA: TGTGCCAGCAGCGCTCCGCCAGGGGATACGCAGTATTTT.

This clone was recorded a few times. The genes are TRBV29-1 and TRBJ2-5; the D gene is possibly TRBD2 (6 bases). Germline loops: CDR1 SQVTM, CDR2 ANQGSEA. The V end lost 6 bases, the J end lost 1 base, and 9 bases lay between the germline ends. This CDR3 region has 12 residues. Here the CDR3 DNA reads TGCAGCGTGGGGACTTCCCAAGAGACCCAGTACTTC. This sequence encodes CSVGTSQETQYF.

This clone was seen just once. This chain links TRBV28 with TRBJ1-5; a weak D match, TRBD1 (5 bases). Trimming took 11 bases from V and 4 from J, leaving 15 bases between them. Germline V CDR1 and CDR2: MDHEN, SYDVKM. The CDR3 totals 13 residues. CDR3 sequence (DNA): TGTGCCGTCGTCCGGGACTCTAATCAGCCCCAGCATTTT. This sequence encodes CAVVRDSNQPQHF.

V and J are TRBV20-1 and TRBJ1-1; D call uncertain. V was cut by 3 bases and J by 5 bases, with 7 bases left in between. CDR3 length: 11 residues. Germline CDR1 and CDR2: DFQATT and SNEGSKA (reference sequence). CDR3 bases: TGCAGTGCTAGGTATCTGACTGAAGCTTTCTTT. Amino acid sequence: CSARYLTEAFF.

Concerning this clone itself: The same CDR3 can be traced to other DNA sequences in this sample. The rearrangement links TRBV18 to TRBJ2-7, with 13 bases identical to TRBD2. This CDR3 has 15 residues. Unmatched junction bases numbered 3, after V lost 3 bases and J lost 4 bases. Germline V gene lookup returns CDR1 KGHSH and CDR2 LQKENI. DNA for the CDR3: TGTGCCAGCTCACCTGGACTAGCGGGAGTGTACGAGCAGTACTTC. Its translation: CASSPGLAGVYEQYF.